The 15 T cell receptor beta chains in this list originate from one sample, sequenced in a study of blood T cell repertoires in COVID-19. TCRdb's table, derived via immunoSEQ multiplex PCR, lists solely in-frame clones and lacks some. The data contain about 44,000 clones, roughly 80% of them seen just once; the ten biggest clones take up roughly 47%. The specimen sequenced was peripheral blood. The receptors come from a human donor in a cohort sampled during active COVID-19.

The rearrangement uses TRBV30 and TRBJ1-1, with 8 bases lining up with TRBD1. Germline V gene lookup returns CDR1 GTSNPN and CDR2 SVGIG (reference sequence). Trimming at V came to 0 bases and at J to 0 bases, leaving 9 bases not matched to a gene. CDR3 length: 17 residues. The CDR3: CAWSVGWTGPVNTEAFF. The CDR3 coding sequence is TGTGCCTGGAGTGTAGGCTGGACAGGGCCTGTGAACACTGAAGCTTTCTTT.

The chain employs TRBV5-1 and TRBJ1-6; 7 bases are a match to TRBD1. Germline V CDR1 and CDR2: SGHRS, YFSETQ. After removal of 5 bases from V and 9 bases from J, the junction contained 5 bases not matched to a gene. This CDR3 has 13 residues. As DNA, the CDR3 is TGCGCCAGCAGGTCCAGGGGGTCTTCACCCCTCCACTTT. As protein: CASRSRGSSPLHF.

The CDR3 bases are TGTGCCAGCTACCGGACAGGGACCACGGTCACCGGGGAGCTGTTTTTT. It is translated as CASYRTGTTVTGELFF. This rearrangement joins TRBV18 to TRBJ2-2; 8 bases match TRBD1. CDR1 is KGHSH and CDR2 is LQKENI in the germline V gene. The length of the CDR3 is 16 residues. With 7 bases clipped from V and 4 bases from J, the junction kept 11 bases outside the gene matches.

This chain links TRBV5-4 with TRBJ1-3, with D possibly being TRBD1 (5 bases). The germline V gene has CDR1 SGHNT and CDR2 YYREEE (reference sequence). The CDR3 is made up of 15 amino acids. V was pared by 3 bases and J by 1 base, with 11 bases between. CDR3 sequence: CASSSSQASGNTIYF. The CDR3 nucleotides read TGTGCCAGCAGCTCCTCACAGGCGTCTGGAAACACCATATATTTT.

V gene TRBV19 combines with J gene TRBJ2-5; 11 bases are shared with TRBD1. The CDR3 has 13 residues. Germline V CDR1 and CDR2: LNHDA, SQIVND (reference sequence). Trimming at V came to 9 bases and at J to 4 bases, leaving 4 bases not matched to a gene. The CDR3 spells CASWTGGLETQYF. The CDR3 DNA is TGTGCCAGCTGGACAGGGGGCCTAGAGACCCAGTACTTC. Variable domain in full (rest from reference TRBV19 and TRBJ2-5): DGGITQSPKYLFRKEGQNVTLSCEQNLNHDAMYWYRQDPGQGLRLIYYSQIVNDFQKGDIAEGYSVSREKKESFPLTVTSAQKNPTAFYLCASWTGGLETQYFGPGTRLLVL.

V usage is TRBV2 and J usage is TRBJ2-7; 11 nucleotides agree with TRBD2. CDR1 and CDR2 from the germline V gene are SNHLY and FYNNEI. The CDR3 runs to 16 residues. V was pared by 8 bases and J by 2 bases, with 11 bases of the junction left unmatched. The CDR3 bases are TGTGCCAGCCGACACCCACTAGCGGGGGCCGCCTACGAGCAGTACTTC. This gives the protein CASRHPLAGAAYEQYF.

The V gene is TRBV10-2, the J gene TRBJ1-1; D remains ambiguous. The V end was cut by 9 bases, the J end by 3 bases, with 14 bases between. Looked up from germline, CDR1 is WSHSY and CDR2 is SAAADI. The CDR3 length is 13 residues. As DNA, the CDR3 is TGCGCCAGTGGGAGACGTTGGTACACTGAAGCTTTCTTT. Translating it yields CASGRRWYTEAFF.

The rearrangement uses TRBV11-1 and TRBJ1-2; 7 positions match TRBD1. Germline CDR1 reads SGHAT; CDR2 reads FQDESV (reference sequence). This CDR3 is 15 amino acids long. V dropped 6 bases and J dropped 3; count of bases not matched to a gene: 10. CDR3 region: CASSLKGQIDYGYTF. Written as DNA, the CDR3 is TGTGCCAGCAGTCTAAAGGGACAGATAGACTATGGCTACACCTTC.

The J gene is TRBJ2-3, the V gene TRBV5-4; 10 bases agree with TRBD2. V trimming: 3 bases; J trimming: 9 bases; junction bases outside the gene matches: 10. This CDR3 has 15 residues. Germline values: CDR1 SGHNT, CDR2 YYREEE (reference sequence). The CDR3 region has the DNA TGTGCCAGCAGCTCAGCGGGGACTAGCGTTAGCACGCAGTATTTT. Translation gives CASSSAGTSVSTQYF.

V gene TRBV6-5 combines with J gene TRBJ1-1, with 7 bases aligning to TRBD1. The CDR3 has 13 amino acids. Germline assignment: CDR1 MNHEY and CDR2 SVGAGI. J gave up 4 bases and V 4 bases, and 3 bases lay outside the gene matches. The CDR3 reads CASSWDSGTEAFF. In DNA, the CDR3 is TGTGCCAGCAGTTGGGACAGCGGCACTGAAGCTTTCTTT.

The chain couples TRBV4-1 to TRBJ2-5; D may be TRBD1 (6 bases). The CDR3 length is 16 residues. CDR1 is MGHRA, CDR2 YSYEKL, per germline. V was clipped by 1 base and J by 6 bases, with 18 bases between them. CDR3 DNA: TGCGCCAGCAGCCAAGGTCGGCCGGGACAAGGAAAGACCCAGTACTTC. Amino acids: CASSQGRPGQGKTQYF.

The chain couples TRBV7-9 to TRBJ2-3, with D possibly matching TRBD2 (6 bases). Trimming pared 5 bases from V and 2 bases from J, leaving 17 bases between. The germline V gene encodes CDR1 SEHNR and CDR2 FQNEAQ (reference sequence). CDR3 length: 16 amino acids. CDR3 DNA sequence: TGTGCCAGCAGCCGAGACACTAGCTTTGTCACAGATACGCAGTATTTT. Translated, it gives CASSRDTSFVTDTQYF.

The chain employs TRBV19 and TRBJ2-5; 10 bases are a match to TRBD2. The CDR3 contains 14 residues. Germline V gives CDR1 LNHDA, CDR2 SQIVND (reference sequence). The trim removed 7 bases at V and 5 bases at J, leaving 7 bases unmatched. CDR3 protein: CASTISGGDETQYF. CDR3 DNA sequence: TGTGCCAGTACTATCAGCGGGGGGGACGAGACCCAGTACTTC.

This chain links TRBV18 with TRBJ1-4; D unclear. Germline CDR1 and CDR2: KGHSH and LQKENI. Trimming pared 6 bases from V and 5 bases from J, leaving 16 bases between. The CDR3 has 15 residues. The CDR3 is CASSTSNSFNEKLFF. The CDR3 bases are TGTGCCAGCTCCACCTCGAACAGCTTCAATGAAAAACTGTTTTTT.

CDR3 loop: CASSLGGGGTEAFF. In DNA form, the CDR3 reads TGTGCCAGCAGCTTGGGGGGGGGAGGTACTGAAGCTTTCTTT. The rearrangement uses TRBV5-4 and TRBJ1-1; perhaps TRBD1 as D (5 bases). Germline-derived CDR1 and CDR2 are SGHNT and YYREEE (reference sequence). This CDR3 contains 14 residues. Trimming removed 0 bases at V and 5 bases at J, with 11 bases between. Variable domain in full (rest from reference TRBV5-4 and TRBJ1-1): ETGVTQSPTHLIKTRGQQVTLRCSSQSGHNTVSWYQQALGQGPQFIFQYYREEENGRGNFPPRFSGLQFPNYSSELNVNALELDDSALYLCASSLGGGGTEAFFGQGTRLTVV.